This T cell receptor (beta chain) came from a study of blood T cell repertoires in COVID-19. Study background: The cDNA or gDNA used as material had been derived from T cells, B-cell-depleted T cells, or PBMCs.

In the authors' workflow: Estimates of nucleated cell counts were drawn from the amplification of reference gene primers. This table comes from immunoSEQ multiplex PCR, and its TCRdb copy is limited to in-frame clones, with some not included. The V and J calls and clone size are taken from that table; D and trimming were inferred from the DNA. The sample gives approximately 200,000 clones, roughly four fifths of which show up once; roughly an eighth is in the top ten. The germline V gene has CDR1 SGHVS and CDR2 FQNEAQ. The CDR3 runs 17 residues. Trimming removed 1 base from V and 3 bases from J; junction bases left unmatched: 3.

The sample consisted of peripheral blood. V is TRBV7-8 and J is TRBJ2-3, with TRBD2 matching 14 bases. This clonotype originated in a woman aged 45-65 years with acute or convalescent COVID-19. In DNA, the CDR3 is TGTGCCAGCAGCTTAGGACTAGCGGGGGGGCGAACAGATACGCAGTATTTT. Translation gives CASSLGLAGGRTDTQYF.